This paragraph covers one TCR beta chain sequence. Its antigen remains unknown. The data were taken from a study of PD-1 blockade in classical Hodgkin lymphoma. About the research overall: Nivolumab dosing for patients was 3 mg/kg, administered intravenously every 2 weeks.

Exposure to brentuximab vedotin varied, and each patient had relapsed following autologous stem cell transplantation. V lost 4 bases and J lost 3, with 7 bases in between. The CDR3 runs to 12 residues. Germline V gene sequence: CDR1 SGHRS, CDR2 YFSETQ. General observations from the study: Significant TCR diversity gains by C4D1 occurred in CD4+ but not CD8+ cells. In newly diagnosed patients, baseline TCR diversity was reportedly below that of healthy donors. The drivers behind the repertoire differences, possibly disease activity or prior therapy, remain undefined.

The data were produced by immunoSEQ multiplex PCR, yet TCRdb's version contains in-frame clones alone and is incomplete. The sample carries 20,000 to 25,000 clones, nearly 75% recorded once. The receptor was derived from a human donor with classical Hodgkin lymphoma. The specimen was peripheral blood mononuclear cells (PBMCs), collected before the second cycle of nivolumab. V usage is TRBV5-1 and J usage is TRBJ1-2, with a weak D call TRBD1 (5 bases). The CDR3 reads CASSEGHYGYTF. In DNA form, the CDR3 reads TGCGCCAGCAGCGAGGGACACTATGGCTACACCTTC.